This TCR beta chain was obtained from a study of T-cell memory formation after mild COVID-19. The study, taken as a whole, reports: Pre-infection memory contained some responding clones, which suggested that cross-reactive memory had joined.

Remarks on this clonotype: Its specificity is not known.

V was pared by 5 bases and J by 6 bases, with 4 bases of the junction left unmatched. The length of the CDR3 is 14 residues. Germline assignment: CDR1 ENHRY and CDR2 SYGVKD. Libraries for TCRalpha and TCRbeta carried sample barcodes and unique molecular identifiers via 5'RACE. Using its own MiXCR run on the 5' RACE reads, TCRdb lists one record per CDR3 protein. The data hold roughly 150,000 distinct CDR3 sequences, with more than 14% observed a single time. The receptor comes from an adult woman who had mild COVID-19 (a few samples of this study predate the infection). Cell type and time point are not known. The sequenced material came from PBMCs or a T cell subset sorted from them (not recorded which). This chain connects TRBV10-3 to TRBJ1-6, with 7 bases lining up with TRBD1. The CDR3 sequence is CAISRTGFNSPLHF. The CDR3 DNA is TGTGCCATCAGTAGGACAGGATTTAATTCACCCCTCCACTTT.